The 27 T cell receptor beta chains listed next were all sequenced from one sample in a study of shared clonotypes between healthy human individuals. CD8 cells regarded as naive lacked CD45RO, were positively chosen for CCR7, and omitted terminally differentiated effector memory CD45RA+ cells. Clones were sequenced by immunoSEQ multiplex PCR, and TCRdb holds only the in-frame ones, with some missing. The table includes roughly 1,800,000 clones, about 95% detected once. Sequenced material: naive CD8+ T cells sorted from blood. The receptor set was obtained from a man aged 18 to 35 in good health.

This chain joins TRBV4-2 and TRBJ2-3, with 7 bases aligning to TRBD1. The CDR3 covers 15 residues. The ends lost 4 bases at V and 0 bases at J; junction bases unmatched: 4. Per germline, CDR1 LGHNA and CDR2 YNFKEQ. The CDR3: CASSPRGPSTDTQYF. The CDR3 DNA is TGTGCCAGCAGCCCGAGGGGGCCTAGCACAGATACGCAGTATTTT.

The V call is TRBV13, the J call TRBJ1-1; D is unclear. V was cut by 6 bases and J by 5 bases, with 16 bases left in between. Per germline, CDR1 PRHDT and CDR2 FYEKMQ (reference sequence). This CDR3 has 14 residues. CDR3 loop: CASRSSGGGTEAFF. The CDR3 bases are TGTGCCAGCAGATCTTCAGGCGGCGGGACTGAAGCTTTCTTT.

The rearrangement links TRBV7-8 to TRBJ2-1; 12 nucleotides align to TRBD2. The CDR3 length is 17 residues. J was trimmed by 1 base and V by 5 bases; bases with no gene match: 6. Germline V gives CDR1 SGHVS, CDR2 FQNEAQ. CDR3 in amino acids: CASSTTSGGNSYNEQFF. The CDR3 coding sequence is TGTGCCAGCAGCACCACTAGCGGGGGGAATTCCTACAATGAGCAGTTCTTC.

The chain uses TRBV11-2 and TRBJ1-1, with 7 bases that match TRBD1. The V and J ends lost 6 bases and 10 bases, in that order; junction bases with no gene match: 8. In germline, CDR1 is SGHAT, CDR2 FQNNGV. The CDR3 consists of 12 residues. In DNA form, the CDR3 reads TGTGCCAGCAGAACAGGGGCTCCTGGAGCTTTCTTT. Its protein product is CASRTGAPGAFF.

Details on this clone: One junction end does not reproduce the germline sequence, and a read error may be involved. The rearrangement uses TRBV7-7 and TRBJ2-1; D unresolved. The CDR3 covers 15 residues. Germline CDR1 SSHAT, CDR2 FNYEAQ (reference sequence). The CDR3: CASSLAESSYNEQFF. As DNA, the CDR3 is TGTGCTAGCAGCTTAGCCGAGAGCTCCTACAATGAGCAGTTCTTC.

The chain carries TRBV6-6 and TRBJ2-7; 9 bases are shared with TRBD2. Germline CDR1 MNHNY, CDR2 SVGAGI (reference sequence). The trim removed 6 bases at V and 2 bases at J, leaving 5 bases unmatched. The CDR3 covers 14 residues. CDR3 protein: CASSTGLATYEQYF. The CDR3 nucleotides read TGTGCCAGCAGCACGGGACTAGCTACCTACGAGCAGTACTTC.

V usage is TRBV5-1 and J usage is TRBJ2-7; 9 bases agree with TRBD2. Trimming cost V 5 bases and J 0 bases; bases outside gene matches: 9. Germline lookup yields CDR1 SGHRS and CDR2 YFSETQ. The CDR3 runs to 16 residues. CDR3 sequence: CASSIRGGVSSYEQYF. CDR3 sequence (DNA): TGCGCCAGCAGTATACGCGGGGGGGTCAGCTCCTACGAGCAGTACTTC.

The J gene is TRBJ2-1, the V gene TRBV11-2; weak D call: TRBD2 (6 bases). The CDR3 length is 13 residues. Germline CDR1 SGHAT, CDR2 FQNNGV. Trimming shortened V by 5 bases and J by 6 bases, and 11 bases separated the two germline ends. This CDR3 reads CASSQGTSNEQFF. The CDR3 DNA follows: TGTGCCAGCAGCCAAGGGACTTCCAATGAGCAGTTCTTC.

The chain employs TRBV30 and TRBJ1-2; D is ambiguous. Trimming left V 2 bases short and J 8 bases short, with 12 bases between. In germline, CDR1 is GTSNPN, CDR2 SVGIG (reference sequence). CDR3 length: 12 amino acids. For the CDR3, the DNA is TGTGCCTGGAGTTTCCAGGACTGGGGCTACACCTTC. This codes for CAWSFQDWGYTF.

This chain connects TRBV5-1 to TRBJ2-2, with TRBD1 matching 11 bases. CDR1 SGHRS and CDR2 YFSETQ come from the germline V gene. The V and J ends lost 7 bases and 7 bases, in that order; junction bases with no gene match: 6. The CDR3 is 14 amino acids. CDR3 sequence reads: CASWDRGTNGELFF. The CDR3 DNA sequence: TGCGCCAGCTGGGACAGGGGGACTAACGGGGAGCTGTTTTTT.

CDR3 protein: CASIPPGPSTDTQYF. The CDR3 DNA reads TGTGCCAGCATCCCCCCGGGTCCTAGCACAGATACGCAGTATTTT. This sequence joins TRBV11-2 and TRBJ2-3, with unresolved D. The length of the CDR3 is 15 residues. Germline V gene lookup returns CDR1 SGHAT and CDR2 FQNNGV. V was pared by 7 bases and J by 0 bases, with 14 bases between.

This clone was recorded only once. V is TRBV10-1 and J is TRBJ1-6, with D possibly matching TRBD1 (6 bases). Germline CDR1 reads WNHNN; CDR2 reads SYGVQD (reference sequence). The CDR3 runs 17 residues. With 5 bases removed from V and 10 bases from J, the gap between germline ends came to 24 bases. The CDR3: CASSLPRAGEGGSPLHF. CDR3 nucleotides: TGCGCCAGCAGTCTCCCCCGGGCAGGGGAGGGAGGATCACCCCTCCACTTT.

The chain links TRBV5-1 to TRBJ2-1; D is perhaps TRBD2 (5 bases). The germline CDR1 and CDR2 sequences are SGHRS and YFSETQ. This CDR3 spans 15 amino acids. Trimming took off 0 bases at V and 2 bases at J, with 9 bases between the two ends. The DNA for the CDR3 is TGCGCCAGCAGCTTGGCTCTAGCTCCCTACAATGAGCAGTTCTTC. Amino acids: CASSLALAPYNEQFF.

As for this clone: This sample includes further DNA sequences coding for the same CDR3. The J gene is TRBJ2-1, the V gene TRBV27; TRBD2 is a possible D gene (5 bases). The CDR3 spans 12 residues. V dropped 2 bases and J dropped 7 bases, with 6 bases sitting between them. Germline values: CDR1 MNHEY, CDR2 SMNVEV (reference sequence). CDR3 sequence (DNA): TGTGCCAGCAGTTTAGGAGGAAATGAGCAGTTCTTC. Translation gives CASSLGGNEQFF.

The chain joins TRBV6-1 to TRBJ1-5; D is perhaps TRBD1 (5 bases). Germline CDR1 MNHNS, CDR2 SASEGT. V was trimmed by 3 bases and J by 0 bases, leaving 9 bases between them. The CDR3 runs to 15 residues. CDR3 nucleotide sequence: TGTGCCAGCAGTGATTGGACAAATAGCAATCAGCCCCAGCATTTT. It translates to CASSDWTNSNQPQHF.

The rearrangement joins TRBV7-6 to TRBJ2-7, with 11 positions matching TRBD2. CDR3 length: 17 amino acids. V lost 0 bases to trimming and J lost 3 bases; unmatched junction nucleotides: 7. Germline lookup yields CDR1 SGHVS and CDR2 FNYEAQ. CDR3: CASSLAASGGPRYEQYF. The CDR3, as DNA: TGTGCCAGCAGCTTAGCGGCTAGCGGGGGGCCGCGCTACGAGCAGTACTTC.

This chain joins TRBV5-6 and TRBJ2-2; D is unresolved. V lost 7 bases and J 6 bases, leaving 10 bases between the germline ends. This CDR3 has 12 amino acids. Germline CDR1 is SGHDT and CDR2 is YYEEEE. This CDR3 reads CASGLTSGELFF. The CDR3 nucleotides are TGTGCCAGCGGCCTGACATCCGGGGAGCTGTTTTTT.

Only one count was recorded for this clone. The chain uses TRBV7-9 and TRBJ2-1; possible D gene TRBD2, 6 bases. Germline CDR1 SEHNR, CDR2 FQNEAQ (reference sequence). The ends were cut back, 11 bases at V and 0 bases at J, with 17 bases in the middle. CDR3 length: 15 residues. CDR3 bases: TGTGCCCTTAATAGGGGCGGGATCTCCTACAATGAGCAGTTCTTC. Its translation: CALNRGGISYNEQFF. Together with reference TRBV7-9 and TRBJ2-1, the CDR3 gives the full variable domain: DTGVSQNPRHKITKRGQNVTFRCDPISEHNRLYWYRQTLGQGPEFLTYFQNEAQLEKSRLLSDRFSAERPKGSFSTLEIQRTEQGDSAMYLCALNRGGISYNEQFFGPGTRLTVL.

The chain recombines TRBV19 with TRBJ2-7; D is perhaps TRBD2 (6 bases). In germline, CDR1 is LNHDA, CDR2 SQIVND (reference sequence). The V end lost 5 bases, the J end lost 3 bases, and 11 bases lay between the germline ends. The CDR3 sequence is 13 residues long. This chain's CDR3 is CASSSGGLYEQYF. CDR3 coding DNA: TGTGCCAGTAGTTCCGGGGGTCTCTACGAGCAGTACTTC.

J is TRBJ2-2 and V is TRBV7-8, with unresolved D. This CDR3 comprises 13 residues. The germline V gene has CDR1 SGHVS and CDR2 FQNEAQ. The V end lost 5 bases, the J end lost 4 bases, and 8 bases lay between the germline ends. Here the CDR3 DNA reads TGTGCCAGCAGCCCCATTGGCACCGGGGAGCTGTTTTTT. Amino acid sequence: CASSPIGTGELFF.

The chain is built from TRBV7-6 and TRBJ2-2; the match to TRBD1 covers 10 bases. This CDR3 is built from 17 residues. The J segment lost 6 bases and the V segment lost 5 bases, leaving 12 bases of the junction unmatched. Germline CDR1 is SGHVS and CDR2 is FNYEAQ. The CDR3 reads CASSPWIAGQGSGELFF. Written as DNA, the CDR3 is TGTGCCAGCAGCCCGTGGATAGCGGGACAGGGGTCCGGGGAGCTGTTTTTT.

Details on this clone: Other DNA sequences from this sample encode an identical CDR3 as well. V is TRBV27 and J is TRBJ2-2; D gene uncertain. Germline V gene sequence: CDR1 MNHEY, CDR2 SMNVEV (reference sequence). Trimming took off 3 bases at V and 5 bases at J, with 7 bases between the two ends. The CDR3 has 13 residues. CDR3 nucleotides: TGTGCCAGCAGTTTGGTGTTTACCGGGGAGCTGTTTTTT. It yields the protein CASSLVFTGELFF.

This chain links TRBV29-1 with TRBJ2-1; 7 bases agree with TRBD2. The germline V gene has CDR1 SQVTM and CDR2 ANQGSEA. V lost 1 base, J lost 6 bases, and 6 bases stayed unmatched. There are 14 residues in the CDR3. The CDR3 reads CSVEVGEGSNEQFF. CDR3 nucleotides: TGCAGCGTTGAAGTGGGGGAGGGCTCCAATGAGCAGTTCTTC.

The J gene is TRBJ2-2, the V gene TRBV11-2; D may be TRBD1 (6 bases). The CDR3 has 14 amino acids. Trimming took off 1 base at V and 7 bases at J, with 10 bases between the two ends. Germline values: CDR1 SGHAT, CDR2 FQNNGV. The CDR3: CASSLGIGGGELFF. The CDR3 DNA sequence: TGTGCCAGCAGCTTAGGAATAGGGGGCGGGGAGCTGTTTTTT.

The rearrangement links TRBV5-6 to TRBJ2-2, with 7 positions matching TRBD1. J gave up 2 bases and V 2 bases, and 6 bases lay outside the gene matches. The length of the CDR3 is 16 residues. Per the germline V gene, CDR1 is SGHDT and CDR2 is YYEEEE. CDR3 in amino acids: CASSFGTGVNTGELFF. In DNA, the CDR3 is TGTGCCAGCAGCTTCGGAACAGGGGTCAACACCGGGGAGCTGTTTTTT.

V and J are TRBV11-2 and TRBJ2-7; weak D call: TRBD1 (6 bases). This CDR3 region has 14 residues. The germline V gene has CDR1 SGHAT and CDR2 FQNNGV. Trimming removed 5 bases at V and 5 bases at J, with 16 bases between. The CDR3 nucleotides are TGTGCCAGCAGCACCCACAGGGTGCCCCACGAGCAGTACTTC. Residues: CASSTHRVPHEQYF.

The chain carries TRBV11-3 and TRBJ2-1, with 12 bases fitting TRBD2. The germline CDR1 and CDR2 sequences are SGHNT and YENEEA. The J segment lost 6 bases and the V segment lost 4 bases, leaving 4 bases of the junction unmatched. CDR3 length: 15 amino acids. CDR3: CASSSLAGGGNEQFF. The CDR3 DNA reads TGTGCCAGCAGCTCTCTAGCGGGAGGGGGCAATGAGCAGTTCTTC.